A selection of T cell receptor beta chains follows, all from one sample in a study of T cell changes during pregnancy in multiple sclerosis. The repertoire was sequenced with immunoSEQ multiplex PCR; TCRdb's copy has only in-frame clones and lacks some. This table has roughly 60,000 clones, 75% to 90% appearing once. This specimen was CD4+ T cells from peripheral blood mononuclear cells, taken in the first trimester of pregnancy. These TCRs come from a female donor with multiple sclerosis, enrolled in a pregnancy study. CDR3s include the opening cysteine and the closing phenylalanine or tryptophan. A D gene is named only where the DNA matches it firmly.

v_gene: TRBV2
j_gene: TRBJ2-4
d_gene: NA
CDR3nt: TGTGCCAGCAGCCTTCAGGGGACCAAAAACATTCAGTACTTC
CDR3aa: CASSLQGTKNIQYF

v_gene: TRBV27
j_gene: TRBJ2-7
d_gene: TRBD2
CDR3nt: TGTGCCAGCAGTTACGGGCCTAGCGGGCTCTACGAGCAGTACTTC
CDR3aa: CASSYGPSGLYEQYF

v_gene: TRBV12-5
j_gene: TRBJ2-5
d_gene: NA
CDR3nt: TGTGCTAGTGGTTTCGGAGAGACCCAGTACTTC
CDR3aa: CASGFGETQYF